This T cell receptor beta chain was obtained from a study of long-term antiretroviral therapy in people with HIV. General study points: The study found that diversity rose after ART but stayed below transplant donor controls.

The CDR3 extends over 11 amino acids. Trimming stripped 5 bases from V and 5 bases from J, with 3 bases between. Germline V gene sequence: CDR1 SGHDN, CDR2 FVKESK. The libraries were made with immunoSEQ v3.0 at survey level. The assay was immunoSEQ multiplex PCR, and TCRdb's table has in-frame clones only and misses some. The data contain about 43,000 clones, roughly 86% of them singletons. As concerns this clone: Its matching antigen is unknown.

The V gene is TRBV14, the J gene TRBJ2-2; D not certain. The sequence was collected from a woman aged 45 to 65 with HIV. Material: unsorted PBMCs, obtained 0.1 years before starting antiretroviral therapy. This chain's CDR3 is CASSMTGELFF. The CDR3 DNA is TGTGCCAGCAGCATGACCGGGGAGCTGTTTTTT.